Below, 23 T cell receptor beta chains from the same sample are listed, as sequenced in a study of OX40 agonist ivuxolimab in advanced cancers. Generated by immunoSEQ multiplex PCR, the TCRdb table keeps only in-frame clones and is missing some. The sample contains about 120,000 clones, around 91% of which appear only once. The sample consisted of CD4+ or CD8+ T cells sorted from blood, taken in a trial of the OX40 agonist ivuxolimab. Source of these receptors: an adult with an advanced solid tumor such as melanoma, head and neck, liver or kidney cancer.

The chain uses TRBV5-1 and TRBJ2-5, with D unclear. The CDR3 covers 14 residues. The ends were cut back, 0 bases at V and 3 bases at J, with 9 bases in the middle. Germline-derived CDR1 and CDR2 are SGHRS and YFSETQ. The DNA for the CDR3 is TGCGCCAGCAGCTTGGACAGCACCAAAGAGACCCAGTACTTC. Protein product: CASSLDSTKETQYF. Full variable domain (remainder filled in from reference TRBV5-1 and TRBJ2-5): KAGVTQTPRYLIKTRGQQVTLSCSPISGHRSVSWYQQTPGQGLQFLFEYFSETQRNKGNFPGRFSGRQFSNSRSEMNVSTLELGDSALYLCASSLDSTKETQYFGPGTRLLVL.

This clone appeared a single time. The chain recombines TRBV11-2 with TRBJ2-1; 14 nucleotides match TRBD2. CDR1 and CDR2 from the germline V gene are SGHAT and FQNNGV. The CDR3 is 17 amino acids. Trimming at V came to 5 bases and at J to 7 bases, leaving 10 bases not matched to a gene. CDR3 loop: CASSPAGTSGGNNEQFF. As DNA, the CDR3 is TGTGCCAGCAGCCCCGCCGGGACTAGCGGGGGAAATAATGAGCAGTTCTTC.

The CDR3 DNA is TGTGCCAGCAGCCCGAGCGGGGGAGAATACAATGAGCAGTTCTTC. Encoded protein: CASSPSGGEYNEQFF. The rearrangement uses TRBV11-3 and TRBJ2-1; the match to TRBD2 covers 8 bases. CDR1 SGHNT and CDR2 YENEEA come from the germline V gene. The V gene end was trimmed by 5 bases and the J gene end by 4 bases; junction bases not matched to a gene: 7. The CDR3 is 15 residues long.

V usage is TRBV9 and J usage is TRBJ2-2, with D uncertain. V lost 7 bases and J 5 bases, leaving 12 bases between the germline ends. The germline V gene encodes CDR1 SGDLS and CDR2 YYNGEE. The CDR3 is 13 amino acids. CDR3 DNA sequence: TGTGCCAGCTCCAACCGCGGAACCGGGGAGCTGTTTTTT. Translating it yields CASSNRGTGELFF.

This chain links TRBV11-2 with TRBJ2-3, with D maybe TRBD1 (6 bases). CDR3 length equals 16 residues. V lost 5 bases, J lost 0 bases, and 15 bases lay in between. Germline-derived CDR1 and CDR2 are SGHAT and FQNNGV. The CDR3 is CASSPGQRASTDTQYF. CDR3 in DNA: TGTGCCAGCAGCCCTGGACAGCGTGCTAGCACAGATACGCAGTATTTT.

Here the CDR3 reads CASSRQPYEQYF. In DNA, the CDR3 is TGTGCCAGCAGCCGACAGCCCTACGAGCAGTACTTC. This sequence joins TRBV6-5 and TRBJ2-7; perhaps TRBD1 as D (5 bases). The germline gives CDR1 MNHEY, CDR2 SVGAGI. This CDR3 is 12 amino acids long. The V gene lost 6 bases and the J gene lost 2 bases, with 8 bases spanning the gap.

The rearrangement uses TRBV11-2 and TRBJ2-7, with D tentatively TRBD1 or TRBD2 (5 bases each). The ends were cut back, 5 bases at V and 0 bases at J, with 17 bases in the middle. The CDR3 has 16 amino acids. Germline CDR1 SGHAT, CDR2 FQNNGV. The DNA for the CDR3 is TGTGCCAGCAGCCGCGACCGGACAACTAGCTCCTACGAGCAGTACTTC. Protein sequence: CASSRDRTTSSYEQYF.

This chain uses TRBV4-1 with TRBJ2-6, with unresolved D. The V gene lost 3 bases and the J gene lost 2 bases, with 11 bases spanning the gap. The CDR3 runs to 16 residues. Germline V CDR1 and CDR2: MGHRA, YSYEKL. The CDR3 sequence is CASSQVTWPGANVLTF. Written as DNA, the CDR3 is TGCGCCAGCAGCCAGGTGACCTGGCCTGGGGCCAACGTCCTGACTTTC.

This chain joins TRBV6-5 and TRBJ1-2, with D possibly TRBD1 on 5 matching bases. Germline CDR1 MNHEY, CDR2 SVGAGI. The CDR3 has 15 amino acids. V gave up 3 bases and J gave up 4 bases, with 15 bases separating them. The CDR3 sequence is CASSYNPTGVYGYTF. DNA for the CDR3: TGTGCCAGCAGTTATAATCCCACAGGAGTCTATGGCTACACCTTC.

The chain links TRBV2 to TRBJ2-3; TRBD1 matches at 9 bases. The CDR3 runs to 14 residues. After removal of 0 bases from V and 9 bases from J, the junction contained 4 bases not matched to a gene. The germline V gene encodes CDR1 SNHLY and CDR2 FYNNEI. CDR3 amino acids: CASSEALGTGTQYF. CDR3 nucleotides: TGTGCCAGCAGTGAAGCGCTTGGGACAGGGACGCAGTATTTT.

The rearrangement links TRBV7-2 to TRBJ1-2; 7 bases match TRBD1. CDR3 length: 15 amino acids. Germline V gene sequence: CDR1 SGHTA, CDR2 FQGNSA. V shed 5 bases and J 1 base; nucleotides not matched to a gene: 7. DNA for the CDR3: TGTGCCAGCAGCAGGTCCGGGACAGATAACTATGGCTACACCTTC. As protein: CASSRSGTDNYGYTF.

This clone was seen once. The chain has TRBV27 and TRBJ2-1; the match to TRBD2 covers 8 bases. Germline V CDR1 and CDR2: MNHEY, SMNVEV (reference sequence). The CDR3 sequence is 15 residues long. V was pared by 5 bases and J by 4 bases, with 7 bases of the junction left unmatched. Here the CDR3 DNA reads TGTGCCAGCAGTGAGAGCGGGGGCTTTTACAATGAGCAGTTCTTC. Protein sequence: CASSESGGFYNEQFF.

The chain combines TRBV7-9 with TRBJ1-4, with TRBD1 as a possible D gene (6 bases). In germline, CDR1 is SEHNR, CDR2 FQNEAQ (reference sequence). This CDR3 is built from 16 residues. Between the trimmed V and J ends, which lost 3 bases and 0 bases, there was a span of 11 bases. The CDR3 bases are TGTGCCAGCAGCTTCCCGACAGGAGCAACTAATGAAAAACTGTTTTTT. This translates into CASSFPTGATNEKLFF.

This clone appeared a single time. Other DNA variants within this sample encode the same CDR3. The J gene is TRBJ2-1, the V gene TRBV18, with a possible D match to TRBD2 (6 bases). Trimming removed 6 bases from V and 5 bases from J, with 8 bases in between. Germline-derived CDR1 and CDR2 are KGHSH and LQKENI. The CDR3 is 12 residues long. This chain's CDR3 is CASSPGDNEQFF. As DNA, the CDR3 is TGTGCCAGCTCCCCGGGGGACAATGAGCAGTTCTTC.

The rearrangement links TRBV19 to TRBJ1-2; weak D call: TRBD1 (6 bases). Germline loops: CDR1 LNHDA, CDR2 SQIVND (reference sequence). Between the trimmed V and J ends, which lost 7 bases and 2 bases, there was a span of 17 bases. The CDR3 length is 15 residues. The CDR3 is CASTSRDNLNYGYTF. The CDR3 region has the DNA TGTGCCAGTACCAGCCGGGACAACCTGAACTATGGCTACACCTTC. Variable domain in full (rest from reference TRBV19 and TRBJ1-2): DGGITQSPKYLFRKEGQNVTLSCEQNLNHDAMYWYRQDPGQGLRLIYYSQIVNDFQKGDIAEGYSVSREKKESFPLTVTSAQKNPTAFYLCASTSRDNLNYGYTFGSGTRLTVV.

CDR3 region: CASSPYGGPQETQYF. The CDR3, as DNA: TGTGCCAGCAGCCCCTACGGGGGCCCACAAGAGACCCAGTACTTC. The chain joins TRBV7-2 to TRBJ2-5; D is tentatively TRBD1 or TRBD2 (6 bases each). The CDR3 extends over 15 amino acids. Trimming stripped 5 bases from V and 2 bases from J, with 15 bases between. CDR1 and CDR2 from the germline V gene are SGHTA and FQGNSA.

The chain couples TRBV7-9 to TRBJ2-5; 9 bases match TRBD1. Germline trimming cut 5 bases from V and 5 bases from J; bases unmatched to any gene: 12. The CDR3 runs to 16 residues. Per germline, CDR1 SEHNR and CDR2 FQNEAQ (reference sequence). CDR3 residues: CASSEGGTGTSETQYF. The CDR3, as DNA: TGTGCCAGCAGCGAAGGGGGGACAGGGACCTCGGAGACCCAGTACTTC. Full variable domain (outside the CDR3, taken from reference TRBV7-9 and TRBJ2-5): DTGVSQNPRHKITKRGQNVTFRCDPISEHNRLYWYRQTLGQGPEFLTYFQNEAQLEKSRLLSDRFSAERPKGSFSTLEIQRTEQGDSAMYLCASSEGGTGTSETQYFGPGTRLLVL.

The J gene is TRBJ2-3, the V gene TRBV9; tentative D call: TRBD2 (7 bases). Germline V CDR1 and CDR2: SGDLS, YYNGEE. The V gene lost 0 bases and the J gene lost 2 bases, with 10 bases spanning the gap. The CDR3 contains 15 residues. The CDR3 reads CASSVGGGLTDTQYF. CDR3 coding DNA: TGTGCCAGCAGCGTAGGCGGGGGCCTCACAGATACGCAGTATTTT.

The chain recombines TRBV5-1 with TRBJ1-2, with 8 bases identical to TRBD1. V was pared by 0 bases and J by 1 base, with 2 bases of the junction left unmatched. CDR1 is SGHRS and CDR2 is YFSETQ in the germline V gene. The CDR3 sequence is 15 residues long. Here the CDR3 DNA reads TGCGCCAGCAGCTTGGGACAGGGGAGTAACTATGGCTACACCTTC. Translating it yields CASSLGQGSNYGYTF.

V is TRBV30 and J is TRBJ1-2; maybe TRBD1 (5 bases). V gave up 4 bases and J gave up 9 bases, with 15 bases separating them. The CDR3 is 12 amino acids. CDR1 is GTSNPN, CDR2 SVGIG, per germline (reference sequence). CDR3 loop: CAWTTSQGSYTF. The CDR3 DNA is TGTGCCTGGACAACCTCTCAGGGAAGCTACACCTTC.

The chain recombines TRBV5-1 with TRBJ1-3; tentatively, D is TRBD1 (6 bases). V was trimmed by 1 base and J by 7 bases, leaving 6 bases between them. The CDR3 loop spans 12 amino acids. CDR1 and CDR2 (germline): SGHRS, YFSETQ. Here the CDR3 reads CASSLQGNTIYF. For the CDR3, the DNA is TGCGCCAGCAGCTTGCAGGGGAACACCATATATTTT.

V gene TRBV7-8 combines with J gene TRBJ2-5; 9 bases are shared with TRBD2. Germline V gives CDR1 SGHVS, CDR2 FQNEAQ. The CDR3 sequence is 15 residues long. J gave up 3 bases and V 3 bases, and 5 bases lay outside the gene matches. The DNA of the CDR3 is TGTGCCAGCAGCTTGTTAAGCGGGGGGAAAGAGACCCAGTACTTC. Its translation is CASSLLSGGKETQYF. Together with reference TRBV7-8 and TRBJ2-5, the CDR3 gives the full variable domain: GAGVSQSPRYKVAKRGQDVALRCDPISGHVSLFWYQQALGQGPEFLTYFQNEAQLDKSGLPSDRFFAERPEGSVSTLKIQRTQQEDSAVYLCASSLLSGGKETQYFGPGTRLLVL.

To note about this clone: This sample also contains other DNA sequences that code for the same CDR3. The rearrangement uses TRBV10-1 and TRBJ1-3; weak D call: TRBD1 (6 bases). V gave up 5 bases and J gave up 0 bases, with 8 bases separating them. The germline V gene encodes CDR1 WNHNN and CDR2 SYGVQD (reference sequence). This CDR3 contains 14 residues. In DNA, the CDR3 is TGCGCCAGCAGTACAGGGTCCTCTGGAAACACCATATATTTT. Translation: CASSTGSSGNTIYF.